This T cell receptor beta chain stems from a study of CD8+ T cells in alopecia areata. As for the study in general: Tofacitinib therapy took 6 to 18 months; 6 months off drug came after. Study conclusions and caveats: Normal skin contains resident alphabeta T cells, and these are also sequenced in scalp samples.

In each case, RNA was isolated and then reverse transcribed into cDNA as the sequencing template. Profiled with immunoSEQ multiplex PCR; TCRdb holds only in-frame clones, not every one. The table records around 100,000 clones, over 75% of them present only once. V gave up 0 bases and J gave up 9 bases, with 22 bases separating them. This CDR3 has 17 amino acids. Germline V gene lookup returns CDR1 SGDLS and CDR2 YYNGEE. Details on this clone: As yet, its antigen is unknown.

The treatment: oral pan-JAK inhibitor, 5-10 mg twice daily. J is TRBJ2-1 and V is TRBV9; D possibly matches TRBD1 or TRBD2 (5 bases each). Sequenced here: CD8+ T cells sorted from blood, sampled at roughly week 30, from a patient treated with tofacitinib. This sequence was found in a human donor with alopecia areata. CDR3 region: CASSVEAGTGGSGEQFF. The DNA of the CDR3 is TGTGCCAGCAGCGTAGAGGCCGGGACGGGTGGGTCTGGTGAGCAGTTCTTC. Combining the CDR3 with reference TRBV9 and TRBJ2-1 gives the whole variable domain DSGVTQTPKHLITATGQRVTLRCSPRSGDLSVYWYQQSLDQGLQFLIQYYNGEERAKGNILERFSAQQFPDLHSELNLSSLELGDSALYFCASSVEAGTGGSGEQFFGPGTRLTVL.